The 15 T cell receptor beta chains reported below all come from one sample, sequenced in a study of CD8+CD57+ T cells in acquired aplastic anemia. Researchers used genomic DNA as the template to profile TCR beta VDJ and CDR3. Each CDR3 protein gets one entry after TCRdb re-called the reads with MiXCR. Counted here are roughly 170,000 distinct CDR3 sequences, roughly 63% occurring once; the ten biggest clones make up roughly 42%. Input material: sorted CD4+, CD8+, or CD8+CD57+ T cells (not recorded which) from PBMCs. The source is a human donor in good health.

The chain uses TRBV20-1 and TRBJ2-7; D possibly corresponds to TRBD1 (6 bases). CDR3 length: 16 amino acids. In germline, CDR1 is DFQATT, CDR2 SNEGSKA (reference sequence). V lost 3 bases and J lost 0, with 18 bases in between. CDR3 residues: CSASPVGPGHSYEQYF. The CDR3 nucleotides are TGCAGTGCTAGTCCCGTAGGCCCGGGACACTCCTACGAGCAGTACTTC.

DNA of the CDR3: TGTGCCAGCAGCCAGGAAGATTTCACCGGGGAGCTGTTTTTT. Protein sequence: CASSQEDFTGELFF. The rearrangement uses TRBV14 and TRBJ2-2; D not certain. CDR1 and CDR2 from the germline V gene are SGHDN and FVKESK. The CDR3 spans 14 residues. V lost 3 bases, J lost 4 bases, and 9 bases lay in between.

A remark on this clonotype: Its ends do not fully match the called genes, so a read error is possible. The V and J genes are TRBV15 and TRBJ1-3; 8 bases are a match to TRBD1. The CDR3 runs to 17 residues. Germline CDR1 LNHNV, CDR2 YYDKDF (reference sequence). CDR3: CATSKDRVIASGNTTYF. CDR3 bases: TGTGCCACCAGCAAGGACAGGGTCATCGCCTCTGGAAACACCACATATTTT.

CDR3 loop: CAISEGLPGASQYF. Written as DNA, the CDR3 is TGTGCCATCAGCGAGGGGCTACCTGGGGCGTCCCAGTACTTC. This sequence joins TRBV10-3 and TRBJ2-5, with D perhaps assigned TRBD1 or TRBD2 (5 bases each). CDR3 length: 14 amino acids. The V end lost 6 bases, the J end lost 9 bases, and 20 bases lay between the germline ends. Germline CDR1 ENHRY, CDR2 SYGVKD.

The V and J genes are TRBV2 and TRBJ2-7; D is undetermined. The CDR3 has 12 amino acids. V was trimmed by 5 bases and J by 11 bases, leaving 16 bases between them. Per the germline V gene, CDR1 is SNHLY and CDR2 is FYNNEI. CDR3 bases: TGTGCCAGCAGTTCAGCTTTGAGTCGGGAGTACTTC. This encodes CASSSALSREYF.

The chain recombines TRBV7-9 with TRBJ2-1; the match to TRBD2 covers 7 bases. The CDR3 extends over 17 amino acids. The junction had 9 bases not matched to a gene; V was cut back by 0 bases and J by 4 bases. Germline V gene lookup returns CDR1 SEHNR and CDR2 FQNEAQ (reference sequence). In nucleotides, the CDR3 is TGTGCCAGCAGCTTAGCACGCCGCGGGAGTAGATACAATGAGCAGTTCTTC. Protein: CASSLARRGSRYNEQFF.

This clonotype was seen a single time. V usage is TRBV27 and J usage is TRBJ2-7, with TRBD2 as a possible D gene (6 bases). The V end was cut by 6 bases, the J end by 6 bases, with 15 bases between. Per germline, CDR1 MNHEY and CDR2 SMNVEV (reference sequence). The CDR3 loop spans 13 amino acids. The CDR3 is CASRPSGTPEQYF. The CDR3, as DNA: TGTGCCAGCAGACCTTCCGGGACTCCCGAGCAGTACTTC.

This sequence joins TRBV20-1 and TRBJ2-7, with 10 positions matching TRBD2. V lost 6 bases to trimming and J lost 5 bases; unmatched junction nucleotides: 10. In germline, CDR1 is DFQATT, CDR2 SNEGSKA (reference sequence). The CDR3 is 14 residues long. The CDR3 sequence: CSASSSGSNNEQYF. The CDR3 DNA sequence: TGCAGTGCAAGTTCTAGCGGGAGTAATAACGAGCAGTACTTC.

This chain links TRBV15 with TRBJ2-4; TRBD1 matches 8 bases. The J segment lost 15 bases and the V segment lost 4 bases, leaving 11 bases of the junction unmatched. The CDR3 spans 13 residues. The germline gives CDR1 LNHNV, CDR2 YYDKDF (reference sequence). The CDR3 sequence is CATSISLSGQGYF. The CDR3, as DNA: TGTGCCACCAGCATAAGTTTAAGCGGACAGGGGTACTTC.

The gene calls are TRBV20-1 and TRBJ2-3; D gene ambiguous. Trimming pared 1 base from V and 6 bases from J, leaving 14 bases between. The CDR3 sequence is 14 residues long. Looked up from germline, CDR1 is DFQATT and CDR2 is SNEGSKA (reference sequence). CDR3 nucleotide sequence: TGCAGTGCTAGAGGTTTGCTAGTATCGGATACGCAGTATTTT. It codes for CSARGLLVSDTQYF.

This chain links TRBV9 with TRBJ2-5, with 7 nucleotides matching TRBD2. This CDR3 is built from 13 residues. Losses at the gene ends were 3 bases for V and 5 bases for J; bases not matched to a gene: 4. Germline V lookup: CDR1 SGDLS, CDR2 YYNGEE. The CDR3 loop is CASSGEGWETQYF. CDR3 DNA sequence: TGTGCCAGCAGCGGGGAGGGATGGGAGACCCAGTACTTC.

V usage is TRBV9 and J usage is TRBJ1-2; the match to TRBD1 covers 7 bases. The germline V gene has CDR1 SGDLS and CDR2 YYNGEE. The CDR3 has 14 amino acids. J lost 3 bases, V lost 3 bases, and 5 bases had no gene match. The CDR3 reads CASSAITGDYGYTF. Here the CDR3 DNA reads TGTGCCAGCAGCGCGATTACAGGGGACTATGGCTACACCTTC.

This chain links TRBV20-1 with TRBJ2-7; D not certain. Trimming stripped 0 bases from V and 2 bases from J, with 20 bases between. Germline CDR1 is DFQATT and CDR2 is SNEGSKA (reference sequence). There are 17 residues in the CDR3. The CDR3 bases are TGCAGTGCTAGAGATTGGTCGTCTTCGGCGGAGACCTACGAGCAGTACTTC. Residues: CSARDWSSSAETYEQYF.

As for this clonotype: Without the conserved terminal phenylalanine or tryptophan, this CDR3 likely stems from a read error. The DNA is omitted, as the CDR3 cannot be located on it reliably, and the CDR3 follows TCRdb's listing. The CDR3 reads CASSRQNQAY. The chain couples TRBV6-5 to TRBJ1-2; the D call in the table, TRBD1, was not verified against the DNA. The CDR3 is made up of 10 amino acids, end residues included. Germline assignment: CDR1 MNHEY and CDR2 SVGAGI.

This clonotype was found many times. J is TRBJ1-2 and V is TRBV6-4; D is unresolved. Between the trimmed V and J ends, which lost 2 bases and 7 bases, there was a span of 8 bases. Germline CDR1 and CDR2: MRHNA and SNTAGT. The CDR3 has 12 residues. The CDR3 nucleotides are TGTGCCAGCAGTGACCCCCTAACTGGCTACACCTTC. Protein sequence: CASSDPLTGYTF.